These 4 T cell receptor beta chains originate from one sample sequenced in a study of T cell clonality in common variable immunodeficiency. Here immunoSEQ multiplex PCR was the method, and the copy in TCRdb shows in-frame clones only, minus some. The repertoire consists of fewer than 75,000 clones, none detected only once. The specimen was peripheral blood mononuclear cells. The receptors were sampled from a person aged 18 to 75 in good health.

On this clone: The read ends 3 residues before the CDR3 terminus; that terminus is restored from the germline J gene. The chain recombines TRBV13 with TRBJ2-1; 9 nucleotides agree with TRBD2. Germline CDR1 reads PRHDT; CDR2 reads FYEKMQ (reference sequence). Trimming cost V 5 bases and J 4 bases; bases outside gene matches: 9. The CDR3 loop spans 16 amino acids. The CDR3 protein is CASSLGLAGWYNEQFF. Incomplete CDR3 DNA: TGTGCCAGCAGCCTGGGGCTAGCGGGGTGGTACAATGAG.

This clone was detected ten times or more. The sequenced fragment ends 3 residues before the CDR3 boundary, so the rest is inferred from the germline J gene. The V and J genes are TRBV20-1 and TRBJ2-1, with 11 bases matching TRBD1. Germline V gene lookup returns CDR1 DFQATT and CDR2 SNEGSKA (reference sequence). This CDR3 region has 15 residues. The J segment lost 7 bases and the V segment lost 0 bases, leaving 5 bases of the junction unmatched. CDR3: CSARDLRDRGNEQFF. Incomplete CDR3 DNA: TGCAGTGCTAGAGATCTTCGGGACAGGGGGAATGAG.

This clone was observed a handful of times. Coverage ceases 3 residues before the CDR3 finishes, and the germline J gene fills in the end. This chain joins TRBV7-6 and TRBJ2-7; 12 bases line up with TRBD1. Germline trimming cut 5 bases from V and 5 bases from J; bases unmatched to any gene: 4. The germline V gene has CDR1 SGHVS and CDR2 FNYEAQ. The CDR3 runs to 14 residues. Incomplete CDR3 DNA: TGTGCCAGCAGCCCGGGACAGGGGGCCCACGAG. The encoded protein is CASSPGQGAHE. The full CDR3 reads CASSPGQGAHEQYF.

This clone was observed many times. Coverage ceases 3 residues before the CDR3 finishes, and the germline J gene fills in the end. The chain couples TRBV19 to TRBJ1-1; the D is unclear. Germline CDR1 reads LNHDA; CDR2 reads SQIVND (reference sequence). This CDR3 contains 15 residues. Trimming pared 5 bases from V and 1 base from J, leaving 14 bases between. CDR3 amino acids: CASSSHLSGNTEAFF. The CDR3 bases that were read are TGTGCCAGTAGTTCCCACCTAAGTGGGAACACTGAA.